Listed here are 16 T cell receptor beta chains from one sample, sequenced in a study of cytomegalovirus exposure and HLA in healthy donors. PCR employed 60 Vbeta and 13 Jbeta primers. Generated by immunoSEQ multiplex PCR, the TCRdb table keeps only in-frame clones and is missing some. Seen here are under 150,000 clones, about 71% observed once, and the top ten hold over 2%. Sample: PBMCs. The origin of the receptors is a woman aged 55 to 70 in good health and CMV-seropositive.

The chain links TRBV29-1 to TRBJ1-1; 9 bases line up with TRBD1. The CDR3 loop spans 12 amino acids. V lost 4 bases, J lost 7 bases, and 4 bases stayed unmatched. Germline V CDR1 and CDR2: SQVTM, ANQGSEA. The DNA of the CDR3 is TGCAGCGTTGCAGGACAGGGGAATGAAGCTTTCTTT. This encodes CSVAGQGNEAFF.

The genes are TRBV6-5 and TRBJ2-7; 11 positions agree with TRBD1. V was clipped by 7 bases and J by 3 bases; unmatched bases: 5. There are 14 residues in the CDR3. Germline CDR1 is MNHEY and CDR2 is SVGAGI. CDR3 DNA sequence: TGTGCCAGCACGTGGACAGGGGGCGACTACGAGCAGTACTTC. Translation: CASTWTGGDYEQYF.

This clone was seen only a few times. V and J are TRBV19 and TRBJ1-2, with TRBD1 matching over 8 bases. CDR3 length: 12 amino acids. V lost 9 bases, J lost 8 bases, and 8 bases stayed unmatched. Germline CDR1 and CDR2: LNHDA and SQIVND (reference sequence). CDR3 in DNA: TGTGCCAGCAGCCGGACAGGGCAGGGCTACACCTTC. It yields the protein CASSRTGQGYTF.

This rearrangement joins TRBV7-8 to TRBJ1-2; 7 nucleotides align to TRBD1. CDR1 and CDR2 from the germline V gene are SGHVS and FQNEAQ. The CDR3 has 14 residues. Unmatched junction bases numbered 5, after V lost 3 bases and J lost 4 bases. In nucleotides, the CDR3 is TGTGCCAGCAGCTTCGATTACAGGGGCTATGGCTACACCTTC. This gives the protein CASSFDYRGYGYTF.

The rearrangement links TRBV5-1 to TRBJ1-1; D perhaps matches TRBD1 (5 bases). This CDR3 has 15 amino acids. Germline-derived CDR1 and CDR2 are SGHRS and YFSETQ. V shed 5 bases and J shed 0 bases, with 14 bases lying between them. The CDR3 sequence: CASRAGQTMNTEAFF. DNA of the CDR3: TGCGCCAGCAGAGCAGGGCAGACAATGAACACTGAAGCTTTCTTT.

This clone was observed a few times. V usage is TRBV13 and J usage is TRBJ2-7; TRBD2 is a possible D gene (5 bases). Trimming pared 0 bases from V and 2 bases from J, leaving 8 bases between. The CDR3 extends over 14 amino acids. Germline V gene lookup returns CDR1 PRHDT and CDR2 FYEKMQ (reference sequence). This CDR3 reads CASSLGGRAYEQYF. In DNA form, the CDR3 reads TGTGCCAGCAGCTTAGGTGGGCGGGCCTACGAGCAGTACTTC.

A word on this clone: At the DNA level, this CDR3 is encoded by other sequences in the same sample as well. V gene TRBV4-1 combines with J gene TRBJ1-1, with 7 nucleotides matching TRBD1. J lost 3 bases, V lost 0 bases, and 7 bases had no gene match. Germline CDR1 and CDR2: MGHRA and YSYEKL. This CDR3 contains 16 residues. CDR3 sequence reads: CASSQEGWDSHTEAFF. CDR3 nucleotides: TGCGCCAGCAGCCAAGAGGGGTGGGACAGTCACACTGAAGCTTTCTTT.

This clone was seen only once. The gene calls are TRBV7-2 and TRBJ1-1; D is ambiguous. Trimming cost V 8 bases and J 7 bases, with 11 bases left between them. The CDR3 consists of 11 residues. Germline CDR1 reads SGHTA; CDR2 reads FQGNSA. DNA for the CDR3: TGTGCCAGCGGTATTACTAATGAAGCTTTCTTT. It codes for CASGITNEAFF.

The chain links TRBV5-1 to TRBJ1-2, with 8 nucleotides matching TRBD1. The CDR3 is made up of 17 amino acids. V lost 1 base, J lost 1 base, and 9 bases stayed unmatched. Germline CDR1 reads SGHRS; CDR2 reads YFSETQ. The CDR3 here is CASSLNTGGRLNYGYTF. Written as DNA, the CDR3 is TGCGCCAGCAGCTTGAACACAGGGGGGAGGCTTAACTATGGCTACACCTTC.

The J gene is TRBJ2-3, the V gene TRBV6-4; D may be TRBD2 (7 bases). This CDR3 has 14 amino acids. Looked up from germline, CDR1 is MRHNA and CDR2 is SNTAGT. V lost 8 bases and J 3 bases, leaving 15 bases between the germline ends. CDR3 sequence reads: CASSLGGGTDTQYF. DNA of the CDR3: TGTGCCAGCTCCCTAGGGGGGGGTACAGATACGCAGTATTTT.

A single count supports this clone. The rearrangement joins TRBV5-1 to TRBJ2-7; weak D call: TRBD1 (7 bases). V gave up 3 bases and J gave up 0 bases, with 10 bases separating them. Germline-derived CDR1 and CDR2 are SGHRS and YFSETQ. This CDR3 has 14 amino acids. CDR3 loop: CASSWGDSSYEQYF. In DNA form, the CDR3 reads TGCGCCAGCAGCTGGGGGGACAGCTCCTACGAGCAGTACTTC.

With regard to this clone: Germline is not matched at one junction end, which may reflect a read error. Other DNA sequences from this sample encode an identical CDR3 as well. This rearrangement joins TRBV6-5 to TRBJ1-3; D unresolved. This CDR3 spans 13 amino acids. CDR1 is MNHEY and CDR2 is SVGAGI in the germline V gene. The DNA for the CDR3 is TGCGCCAGCATGGTAGTAACGGGAAACACCATATATTTT. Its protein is CASMVVTGNTIYF.

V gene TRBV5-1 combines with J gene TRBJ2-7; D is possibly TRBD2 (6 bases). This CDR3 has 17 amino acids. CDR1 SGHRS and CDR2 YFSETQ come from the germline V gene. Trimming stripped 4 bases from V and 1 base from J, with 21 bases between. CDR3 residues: CASSLDNSGTGSYEQYF. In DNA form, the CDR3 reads TGCGCCAGCAGCCTTGATAACTCCGGGACTGGTTCCTACGAGCAGTACTTC.

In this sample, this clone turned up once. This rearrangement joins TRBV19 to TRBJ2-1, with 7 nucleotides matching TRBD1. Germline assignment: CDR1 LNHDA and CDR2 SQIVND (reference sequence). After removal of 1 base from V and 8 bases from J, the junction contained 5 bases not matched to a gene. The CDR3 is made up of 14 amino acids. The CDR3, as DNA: TGTGCCAGTAGTATAGGACAGGGCTGGGATGAGCAGTTCTTC. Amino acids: CASSIGQGWDEQFF.

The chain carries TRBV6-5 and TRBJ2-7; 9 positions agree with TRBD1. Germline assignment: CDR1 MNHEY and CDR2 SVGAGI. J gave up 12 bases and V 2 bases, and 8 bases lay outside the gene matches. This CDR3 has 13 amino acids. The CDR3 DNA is TGTGCCAGCAGTTACGGGGACAGGGCCCTCTGGTACTTC. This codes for CASSYGDRALWYF.

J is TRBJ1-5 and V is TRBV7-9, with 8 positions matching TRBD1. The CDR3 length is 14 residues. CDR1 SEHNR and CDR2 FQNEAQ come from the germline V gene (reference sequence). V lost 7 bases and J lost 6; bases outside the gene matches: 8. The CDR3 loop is CASTTTGAGQPQHF. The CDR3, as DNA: TGTGCCAGCACCACGACAGGGGCTGGTCAGCCCCAGCATTTT.